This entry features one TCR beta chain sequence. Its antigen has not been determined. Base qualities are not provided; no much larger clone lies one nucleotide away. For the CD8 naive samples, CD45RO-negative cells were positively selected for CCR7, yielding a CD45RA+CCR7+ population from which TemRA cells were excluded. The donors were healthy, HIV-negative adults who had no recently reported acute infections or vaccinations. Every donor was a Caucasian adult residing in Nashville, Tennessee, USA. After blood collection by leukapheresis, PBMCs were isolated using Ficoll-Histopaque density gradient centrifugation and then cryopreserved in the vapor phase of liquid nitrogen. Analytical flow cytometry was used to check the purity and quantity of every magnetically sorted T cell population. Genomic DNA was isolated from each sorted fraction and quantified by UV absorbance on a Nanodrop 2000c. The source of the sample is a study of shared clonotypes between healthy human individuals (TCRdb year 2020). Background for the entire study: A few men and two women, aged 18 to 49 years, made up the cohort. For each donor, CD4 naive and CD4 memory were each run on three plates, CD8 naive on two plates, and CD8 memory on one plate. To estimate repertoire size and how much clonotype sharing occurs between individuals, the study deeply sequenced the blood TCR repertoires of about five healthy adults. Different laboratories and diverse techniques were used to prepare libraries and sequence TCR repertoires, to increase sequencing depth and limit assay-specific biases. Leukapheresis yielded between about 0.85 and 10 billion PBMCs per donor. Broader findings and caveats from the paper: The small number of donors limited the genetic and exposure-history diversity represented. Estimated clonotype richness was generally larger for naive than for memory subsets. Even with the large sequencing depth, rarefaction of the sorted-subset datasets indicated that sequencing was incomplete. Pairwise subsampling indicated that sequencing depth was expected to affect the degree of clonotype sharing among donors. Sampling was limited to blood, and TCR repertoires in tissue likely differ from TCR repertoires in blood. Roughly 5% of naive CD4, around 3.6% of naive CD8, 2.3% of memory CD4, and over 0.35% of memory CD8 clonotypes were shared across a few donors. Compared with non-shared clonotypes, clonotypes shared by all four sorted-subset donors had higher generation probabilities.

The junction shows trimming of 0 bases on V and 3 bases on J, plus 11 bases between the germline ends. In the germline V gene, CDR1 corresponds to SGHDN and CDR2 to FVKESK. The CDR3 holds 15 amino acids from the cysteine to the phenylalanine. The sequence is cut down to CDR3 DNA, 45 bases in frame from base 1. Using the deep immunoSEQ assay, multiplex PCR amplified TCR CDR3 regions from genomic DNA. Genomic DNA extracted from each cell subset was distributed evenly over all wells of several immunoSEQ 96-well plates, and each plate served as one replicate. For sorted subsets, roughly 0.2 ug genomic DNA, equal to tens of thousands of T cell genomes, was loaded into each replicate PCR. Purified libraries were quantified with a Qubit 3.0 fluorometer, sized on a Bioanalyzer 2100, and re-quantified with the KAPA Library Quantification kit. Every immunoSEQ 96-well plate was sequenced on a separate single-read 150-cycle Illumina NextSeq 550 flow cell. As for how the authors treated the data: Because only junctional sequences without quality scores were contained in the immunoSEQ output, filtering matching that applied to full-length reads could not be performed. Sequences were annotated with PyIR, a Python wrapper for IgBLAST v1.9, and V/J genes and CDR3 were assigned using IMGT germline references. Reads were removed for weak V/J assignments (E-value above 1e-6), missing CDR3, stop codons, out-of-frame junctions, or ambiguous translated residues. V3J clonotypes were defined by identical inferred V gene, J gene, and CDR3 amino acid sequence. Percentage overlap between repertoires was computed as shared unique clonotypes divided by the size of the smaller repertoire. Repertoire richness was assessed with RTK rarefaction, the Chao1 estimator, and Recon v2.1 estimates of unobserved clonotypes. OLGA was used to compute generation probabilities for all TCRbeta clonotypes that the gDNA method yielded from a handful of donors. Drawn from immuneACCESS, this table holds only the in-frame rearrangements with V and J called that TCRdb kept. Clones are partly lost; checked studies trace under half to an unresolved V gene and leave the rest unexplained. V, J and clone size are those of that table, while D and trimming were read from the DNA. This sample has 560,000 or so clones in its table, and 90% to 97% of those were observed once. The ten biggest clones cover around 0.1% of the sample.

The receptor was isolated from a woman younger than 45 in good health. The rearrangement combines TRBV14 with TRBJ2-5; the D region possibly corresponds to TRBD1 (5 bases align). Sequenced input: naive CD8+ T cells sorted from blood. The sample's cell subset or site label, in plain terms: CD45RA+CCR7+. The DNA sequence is TGTGCCAGCAGCCAAGATTTGGGCAGGGAAGAGACCCAGTACTTC. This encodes CASSQDLGREETQYF.